Following are 24 T cell receptor beta chains from one sample sequenced in a study of blood T cells in healthy people across ages. A second PCR, run for roughly 7 to 11 cycles, used a sample-barcoded 5' primer plus a J-beta primer mix. One entry per CDR3 protein, called by TCRdb with MiXCR from the 5' RACE reads. The sample has about 1.4 million distinct CDR3 sequences, around 59% seen once; the top ten hold roughly 6.3%. What was sequenced was blood. These receptors came from a man between 18 and 29 years old in good health.

The chain couples TRBV5-1 to TRBJ2-5, with 10 bases lining up with TRBD2. Looked up from germline, CDR1 is SGHRS and CDR2 is YFSETQ. J lost 11 bases, V lost 4 bases, and 14 bases had no gene match. The CDR3 is 15 amino acids. This CDR3 reads CASSLLAGRNNEQYF. In DNA form, the CDR3 reads TGCGCCAGCAGCCTACTAGCGGGACGCAACAATGAGCAGTACTTC.

This clonotype has more than one count but fewer than ten. This chain links TRBV29-1 with TRBJ2-7; weak D call: TRBD1 (5 bases). V shed 7 bases and J shed 0 bases, with 16 bases lying between them. Germline CDR1 and CDR2: SQVTM and ANQGSEA. The CDR3 contains 14 residues. The CDR3 spells CSAQASLTSYEQYF. For the CDR3, the DNA is TGCAGCGCACAGGCATCGTTGACCTCCTACGAGCAGTACTTC.

J is TRBJ1-6 and V is TRBV10-1, with 10 bases identical to TRBD1. This CDR3 is built from 17 residues. Losses at the gene ends were 4 bases for V and 4 bases for J; bases not matched to a gene: 7. The germline gives CDR1 WNHNN, CDR2 SYGVQD (reference sequence). The CDR3 sequence is CASSGPRTGGYNSPLHF. In DNA, the CDR3 is TGCGCCAGCAGTGGACCGCGGACAGGGGGATATAATTCACCCCTCCACTTT.

The chain recombines TRBV7-9 with TRBJ2-1, with D perhaps TRBD1 or TRBD2 (6 bases each). Germline CDR1 and CDR2: SEHNR and FQNEAQ (reference sequence). Trimming left V 5 bases short and J 5 bases short, with 16 bases between. CDR3 size: 15 residues. The CDR3 DNA reads as TGTGCCAGCAGCCCTCCGGGGGCGGGGAACAATGAGCAGTTCTTC. Translated, it gives CASSPPGAGNNEQFF.

J is TRBJ2-3 and V is TRBV10-1; 9 bases agree with TRBD1. Per the germline V gene, CDR1 is WNHNN and CDR2 is SYGVQD (reference sequence). The CDR3 has 16 residues. V lost 3 bases and J lost 4; bases outside the gene matches: 8. The CDR3 loop reads CASSEGTGSVADTQYF. CDR3 bases: TGCGCCAGCAGTGAAGGGACAGGGTCGGTCGCAGATACGCAGTATTTT.

The V gene is TRBV6-6, the J gene TRBJ2-1; D gene ambiguous. Trimming cost V 1 base and J 2 bases, with 9 bases left between them. Germline assignment: CDR1 MNHNY and CDR2 SVGAGI (reference sequence). The CDR3 has 15 amino acids. The CDR3 sequence is CASSYWSGTYNEQFF. The CDR3 DNA sequence: TGTGCCAGCAGTTACTGGTCCGGTACCTACAATGAGCAGTTCTTC.

About this clonotype: Being one base from a much bigger clone, this may be a read error. The chain has TRBV7-9 and TRBJ2-3; 10 bases align to TRBD1. The length of the CDR3 is 15 residues. Germline V gene data show CDR1 as SEHNR and CDR2 as FQNEAQ (reference sequence). Here the CDR3 DNA reads TGTGCCGGCAGCAAAGACAGGGGGCACACAGATACGCAGTATTTT. Amino acid sequence: CAGSKDRGHTDTQYF.

V usage is TRBV12-5 and J usage is TRBJ1-5, with 8 bases matching TRBD1. Germline assignment: CDR1 LGHNT and CDR2 FRNRAP. The CDR3 sequence is 13 residues long. With 9 bases clipped from V and 6 bases from J, the junction kept 7 bases outside the gene matches. The CDR3 loop reads CASDTGGGQPQHF. CDR3 coding DNA: TGTGCTAGCGATACAGGGGGAGGTCAGCCCCAGCATTTT.

The chain couples TRBV27 to TRBJ1-2; tentatively, D is TRBD1 (5 bases). V was cut by 5 bases and J by 8 bases, with 24 bases left in between. CDR1 and CDR2 (germline): MNHEY, SMNVEV (reference sequence). The CDR3 extends over 16 amino acids. CDR3 in amino acids: CASSPRWGNLWGGYTF. The CDR3 coding sequence is TGTGCCAGCAGTCCACGATGGGGCAACCTATGGGGCGGCTACACCTTC.

This chain connects TRBV13 to TRBJ2-3; TRBD2 agrees at 9 bases. Germline lookup yields CDR1 PRHDT and CDR2 FYEKMQ (reference sequence). J lost 0 bases, V lost 5 bases, and 12 bases had no gene match. CDR3 length: 18 residues. Written as DNA, the CDR3 is TGTGCCAGCAGCCCCCGGCCCCCTAGCGGGACTAGCACAGATACGCAGTATTTT. Amino acids: CASSPRPPSGTSTDTQYF.

This clonotype was seen a handful of times. The gene calls are TRBV7-2 and TRBJ2-3; D is perhaps TRBD2 (6 bases). Trimming cost V 4 bases and J 6 bases, with 17 bases left between them. This CDR3 is 15 amino acids long. CDR1 and CDR2 (germline): SGHTA, FQGNSA. CDR3 loop: CASSSIGGGEDTQYF. DNA for the CDR3: TGTGCCAGCAGCTCAATCGGCGGCGGGGAGGATACGCAGTATTTT.

J is TRBJ2-3 and V is TRBV20-1, with 7 bases matching TRBD1. Germline loops: CDR1 DFQATT, CDR2 SNEGSKA (reference sequence). The J segment lost 3 bases and the V segment lost 1 base, leaving 4 bases of the junction unmatched. CDR3 size: 14 residues. The CDR3 sequence: CSARAGTATDTQYF. The CDR3 DNA reads TGCAGTGCTAGAGCCGGGACAGCGACAGATACGCAGTATTTT.

The sample holds a few counts of this clonotype. The chain is built from TRBV27 and TRBJ2-6; D not certain. The CDR3 sequence is 14 residues long. Germline loops: CDR1 MNHEY, CDR2 SMNVEV (reference sequence). V lost 7 bases, J lost 1 base, and 8 bases lay in between. The CDR3 spells CASTHKSGANVLTF. CDR3 bases: TGTGCCAGCACCCACAAATCTGGGGCCAACGTCCTGACTTTC.

This chain joins TRBV20-1 and TRBJ2-1; unclear D gene. CDR3 size: 14 residues. Deletions cut 0 bases from V and 6 bases from J, with 12 bases between. Germline assignment: CDR1 DFQATT and CDR2 SNEGSKA (reference sequence). DNA for the CDR3: TGCAGTGCTAGAGATAGTTTCAAAACCAATGAGCAGTTCTTC. As protein: CSARDSFKTNEQFF.

The V and J genes are TRBV10-3 and TRBJ2-5; a weak D match, TRBD1 (6 bases). The V and J ends lost 6 bases and 0 bases respectively, with 14 bases between them. The CDR3 runs to 15 residues. Looked up from germline, CDR1 is ENHRY and CDR2 is SYGVKD. The CDR3 DNA is TGTGCCATCAGGGGCGCGCAGGGGTACCAAGAGACCCAGTACTTC. Amino acid sequence: CAIRGAQGYQETQYF.

This rearrangement joins TRBV10-2 to TRBJ1-4; D is perhaps TRBD1 (6 bases). Germline CDR1 reads WSHSY; CDR2 reads SAAADI. V was trimmed by 7 bases and J by 5 bases, leaving 14 bases between them. The CDR3 contains 14 residues. This chain's CDR3 is CASTQAGANEKLFF. For the CDR3, the DNA is TGCGCCAGCACCCAAGCAGGGGCAAATGAAAAACTGTTTTTT.

The V gene is TRBV27, the J gene TRBJ2-1; a weak D match, TRBD2 (5 bases). The V gene lost 7 bases and the J gene lost 5 bases, with 12 bases spanning the gap. CDR1 and CDR2 (germline): MNHEY, SMNVEV (reference sequence). The CDR3 consists of 13 residues. CDR3 sequence reads: CASIGESDNEQFF. The CDR3 nucleotides are TGTGCCAGCATCGGGGAGTCGGACAATGAGCAGTTCTTC.

This clonotype has a handful of counts. The V gene is TRBV5-1, the J gene TRBJ2-5, with 9 bases lining up with TRBD1. The CDR3 sequence is 15 residues long. V lost 0 bases and J lost 4; bases outside the gene matches: 4. Per the germline V gene, CDR1 is SGHRS and CDR2 is YFSETQ. Written as DNA, the CDR3 is TGCGCCAGCAGCTTGGAATGGACAGGGGTAGAGACCCAGTACTTC. This gives the protein CASSLEWTGVETQYF.

J is TRBJ1-6 and V is TRBV7-2; 9 positions agree with TRBD1. The CDR3 extends over 17 amino acids. CDR1 is SGHTA and CDR2 is FQGNSA in the germline V gene. Trimming took 6 bases from V and 4 from J; bases not matched to a gene: 10. This CDR3 reads CASRTRTGVHYNSPLHF. The CDR3 region has the DNA TGTGCCAGCAGAACCCGGACAGGGGTCCATTATAATTCACCCCTCCACTTT.

This clonotype has more than one count but fewer than ten. V usage is TRBV20-1 and J usage is TRBJ2-7; no definite D call. This CDR3 region has 12 residues. V lost 3 bases, J lost 3 bases, and 9 bases lay in between. Germline V lookup: CDR1 DFQATT, CDR2 SNEGSKA (reference sequence). CDR3 residues: CSASPGLYEQYF. DNA for the CDR3: TGCAGTGCTAGTCCGGGTCTCTACGAGCAGTACTTC.

This clonotype was seen only a few times. The V gene is TRBV25-1, the J gene TRBJ2-3; a possible D gene is TRBD1 (6 bases). CDR3 size: 15 residues. Germline CDR1 and CDR2: MGHDK and SYGVNS. Between the trimmed V and J ends, which lost 4 bases and 4 bases, there was a span of 15 bases. CDR3 region: CASSGLLRGADTQYF. CDR3 in DNA: TGTGCCAGCAGTGGGCTGCTCAGGGGTGCAGATACGCAGTATTTT.

As for this clonotype: Since a much larger clone is just one base distant, this may be a read error. The V call is TRBV6-5, the J call TRBJ2-6; D not certain. With 2 bases removed from V and 0 bases from J, the gap between germline ends came to 5 bases. The CDR3 runs to 15 residues. Germline V gene sequence: CDR1 MNHEY, CDR2 SVGAGI. The CDR3 coding sequence is TGTGCCAGCAGTTACGTGGTCTCTGGGGCCAACGTCCTGACTTTC. Translation: CASSYVVSGANVLTF.

V and J are TRBV5-1 and TRBJ1-1; D gene uncertain. CDR1 and CDR2 from the germline V gene are SGHRS and YFSETQ. V lost 4 bases and J lost 6, with 16 bases in between. This CDR3 is 14 amino acids long. The CDR3 DNA sequence: TGCGCCAGCAGCGTGGAACTAGGGCTAGCTGAAGCTTTCTTT. Amino acids: CASSVELGLAEAFF.

The chain has TRBV10-3 and TRBJ2-1; D ambiguous. Trimming removed 3 bases at V and 7 bases at J, with 13 bases between. CDR1 ENHRY and CDR2 SYGVKD come from the germline V gene. This CDR3 is 14 amino acids long. The CDR3 region is CAISDGQGRNEQFF. CDR3 nucleotide sequence: TGTGCCATCAGTGATGGGCAAGGAAGGAATGAGCAGTTCTTC.